This TCR beta chain was identified during a study of control samples from healthy donors and cancer patients. Details on this clone: The sample contains more than one DNA sequence encoding this CDR3.

Trimming pared 3 bases from V and 1 base from J, leaving 7 bases between. This CDR3 region has 14 residues. Germline loops: CDR1 LNHDA, CDR2 SQIVND (reference sequence). Assay used: immunoSEQ multiplex PCR; TCRdb lists only in-frame clones, some missing. The sample lists about 150,000 clones; about nine tenths were seen once. Sequenced input: blood. The chain is built from TRBV19 and TRBJ1-3; D gene ambiguous. The clonotype comes from a man in his thirties or forties in good health. CDR3 nucleotides: TGTGCCAGTAGTATCGTGGGATCTGGAAACACCATATATTTT. Its protein is CASSIVGSGNTIYF.